This TCR beta chain derives from a study of cytomegalovirus exposure and HLA in healthy donors. As regards this clone: Its matching antigen is unknown.

Whole-study findings and limits: Some segments of the V type, notably TRBV6-2 and TRBV6-3, were excluded as indistinguishable. Later analysis associated a missense DCLRE1C variant with TCR beta V- and J-gene trimming.

The primer mix had 60 Vbeta and 13 Jbeta primers. Assay: immunoSEQ multiplex PCR; the TCRdb copy retains only in-frame clones and omits some. Here the sample spans 100,000 to 120,000 clones, about four fifths being singletons. V shed 4 bases and J 4 bases; nucleotides not matched to a gene: 3. Germline V gene sequence: CDR1 SEHNR, CDR2 FQNEAQ (reference sequence). The CDR3 extends over 13 amino acids. The sequence was obtained from a man younger than 45 in good health and CMV-seronegative. Sequencing was carried out using PBMCs. The J gene is TRBJ1-1, the V gene TRBV7-9; 7 nucleotides align to TRBD1. Written as DNA, the CDR3 is TGTGCCAGCAGCTCCGACAGGGTCACTGAAGCTTTCTTT. It is translated as CASSSDRVTEAFF.